The following is a T cell receptor (beta chain) sequence with its context. The record originates from a study of siplizumab effects on memory and regulatory T cells. The assay was immunoSEQ multiplex PCR, and TCRdb's table has in-frame clones only and misses some. The table has fewer than 70,000 clones, about 90% seen once. The germline V gene has CDR1 SGHRS and CDR2 YFSETQ. The CDR3 spans 15 residues. Trimming took 0 bases from V and 9 from J, leaving 16 bases between them. The receptor was isolated from a human donor in good health. The genes are TRBV5-1 and TRBJ2-1, with D perhaps matching TRBD2 (5 bases). The material sequenced was Tregs sorted from blood. CDR3: CASSLGSAAASEQFF. The CDR3 DNA reads as TGCGCCAGCAGCTTGGGTAGCGCCGCCGCGAGTGAGCAGTTCTTC. The full variable domain, with the rest looked up from reference TRBV5-1 and TRBJ2-1, is KAGVTQTPRYLIKTRGQQVTLSCSPISGHRSVSWYQQTPGQGLQFLFEYFSETQRNKGNFPGRFSGRQFSNSRSEMNVSTLELGDSALYLCASSLGSAAASEQFFGPGTRLTVL.